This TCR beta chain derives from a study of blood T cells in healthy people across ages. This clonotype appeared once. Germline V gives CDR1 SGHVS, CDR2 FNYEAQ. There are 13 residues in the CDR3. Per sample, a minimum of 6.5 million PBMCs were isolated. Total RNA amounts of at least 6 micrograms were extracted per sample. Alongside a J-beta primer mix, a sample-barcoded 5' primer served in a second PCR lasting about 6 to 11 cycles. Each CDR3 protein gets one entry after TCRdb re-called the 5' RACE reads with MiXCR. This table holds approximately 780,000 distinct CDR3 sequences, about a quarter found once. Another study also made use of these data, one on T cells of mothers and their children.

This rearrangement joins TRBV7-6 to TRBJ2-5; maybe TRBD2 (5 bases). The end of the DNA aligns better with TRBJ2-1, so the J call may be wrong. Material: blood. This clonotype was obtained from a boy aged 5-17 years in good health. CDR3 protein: CASSLALASEQFF. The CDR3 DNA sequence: TGTGCCAGCAGCTTAGCCCTAGCAAGTGAGCAGTTCTTC.